This T cell receptor (beta chain) was obtained from a study of blood T cell repertoires in COVID-19. The CDR3 covers 17 residues. Between the trimmed V and J ends, which lost 4 bases and 0 bases, there was a span of 17 bases. Germline V gene lookup returns CDR1 SGHRS and CDR2 YFSETQ. TCRdb keeps only in-frame clones here, not all; method: immunoSEQ multiplex PCR. The sample holds about 76,000 clones; 82% are singletons and the top ten take around 29%. The origin of this receptor is a human donor in a cohort sampled during active COVID-19. The sequenced sample was peripheral blood. V gene TRBV5-1 combines with J gene TRBJ2-1; D gene uncertain. The CDR3: CASSLRGSDVSYNEQFF. CDR3 nucleotide sequence: TGCGCCAGCAGCCTCCGTGGCAGCGACGTCTCCTACAATGAGCAGTTCTTC. The variable domain in full, with the rest retrieved from reference TRBV5-1 and TRBJ2-1, is KAGVTQTPRYLIKTRGQQVTLSCSPISGHRSVSWYQQTPGQGLQFLFEYFSETQRNKGNFPGRFSGRQFSNSRSEMNVSTLELGDSALYLCASSLRGSDVSYNEQFFGPGTRLTVL.